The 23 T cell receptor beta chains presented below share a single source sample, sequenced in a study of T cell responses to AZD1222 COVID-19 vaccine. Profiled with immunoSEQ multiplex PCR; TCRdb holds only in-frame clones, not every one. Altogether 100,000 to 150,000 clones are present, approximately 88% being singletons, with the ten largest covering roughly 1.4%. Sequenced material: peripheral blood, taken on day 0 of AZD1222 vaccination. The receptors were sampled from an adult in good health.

The CDR3 reads CASSTSGQGFSNQPQHF. In DNA, the CDR3 is TGTGCCAGCAGTACCTCCGGACAGGGATTTAGCAATCAGCCCCAGCATTTT. V is TRBV28 and J is TRBJ1-5, with 8 bases matching TRBD1. Germline V CDR1 and CDR2: MDHEN, SYDVKM. V lost 5 bases to trimming and J lost 0 bases; unmatched junction nucleotides: 9. This CDR3 has 17 residues.

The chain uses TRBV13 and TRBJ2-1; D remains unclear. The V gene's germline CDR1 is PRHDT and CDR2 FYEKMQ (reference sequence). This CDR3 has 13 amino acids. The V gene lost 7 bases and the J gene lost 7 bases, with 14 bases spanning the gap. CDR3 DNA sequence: TGTGCCAGCATAGGATATTCAGAAAATGAGCAGTTCTTC. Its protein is CASIGYSENEQFF.

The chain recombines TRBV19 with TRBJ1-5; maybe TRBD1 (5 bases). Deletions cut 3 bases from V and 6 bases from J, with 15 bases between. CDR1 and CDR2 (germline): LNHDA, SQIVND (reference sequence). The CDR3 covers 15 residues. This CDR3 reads CASSIYDSRLQPQHF. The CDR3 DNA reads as TGTGCCAGTAGTATCTATGACAGCCGCCTTCAGCCCCAGCATTTT.

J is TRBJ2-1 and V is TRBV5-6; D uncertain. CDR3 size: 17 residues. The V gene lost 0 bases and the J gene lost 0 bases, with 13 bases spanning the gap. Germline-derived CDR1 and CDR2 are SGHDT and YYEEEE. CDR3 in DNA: TGTGCCAGCAGCTTGGATGGGCCGAAGAGCTCCTACAATGAGCAGTTCTTC. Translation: CASSLDGPKSSYNEQFF.

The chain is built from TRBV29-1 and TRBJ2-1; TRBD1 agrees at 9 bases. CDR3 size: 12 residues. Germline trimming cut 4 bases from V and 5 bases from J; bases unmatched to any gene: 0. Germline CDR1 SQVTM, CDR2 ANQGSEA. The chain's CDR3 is CSVGQGDNEQFF. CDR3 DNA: TGCAGCGTTGGACAGGGGGACAATGAGCAGTTCTTC.

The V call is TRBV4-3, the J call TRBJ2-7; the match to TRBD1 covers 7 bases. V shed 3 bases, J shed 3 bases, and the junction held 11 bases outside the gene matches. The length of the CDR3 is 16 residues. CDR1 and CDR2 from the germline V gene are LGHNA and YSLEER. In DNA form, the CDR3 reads TGCGCCAGCAGCCAGAGCCGGGACAGCTTCTTCTACGAGCAGTACTTC. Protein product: CASSQSRDSFFYEQYF.

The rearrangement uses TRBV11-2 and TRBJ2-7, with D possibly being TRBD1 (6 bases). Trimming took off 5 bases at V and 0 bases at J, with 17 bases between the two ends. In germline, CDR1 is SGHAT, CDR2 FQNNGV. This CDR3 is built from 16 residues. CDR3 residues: CASSPSNRVSSYEQYF. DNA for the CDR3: TGTGCCAGCAGCCCAAGTAACAGGGTCAGCTCCTACGAGCAGTACTTC. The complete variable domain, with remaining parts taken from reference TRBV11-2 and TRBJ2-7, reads EAGVAQSPRYKIIEKRQSVAFWCNPISGHATLYWYQQILGQGPKLLIQFQNNGVVDDSQLPKDRFSAERLKGVDSTLKIQPAKLEDSAVYLCASSPSNRVSSYEQYFGPGTRLTVT.

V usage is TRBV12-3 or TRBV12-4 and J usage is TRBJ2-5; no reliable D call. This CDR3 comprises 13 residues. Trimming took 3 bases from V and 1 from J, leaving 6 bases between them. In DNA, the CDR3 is TGTGCCAGCAGTTTCAATAGCCAAGAGACCCAGTACTTC. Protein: CASSFNSQETQYF.

The CDR3 sequence: CASSLANRGETQYF. In DNA form, the CDR3 reads TGTGCCAGCAGCTTAGCGAACAGGGGGGAGACCCAGTACTTC. This rearrangement joins TRBV7-9 to TRBJ2-5; 8 nucleotides align to TRBD1. Trimming took 0 bases from V and 5 from J; bases not matched to a gene: 2. The CDR3 length is 14 residues. Germline V gene lookup returns CDR1 SEHNR and CDR2 FQNEAQ (reference sequence).

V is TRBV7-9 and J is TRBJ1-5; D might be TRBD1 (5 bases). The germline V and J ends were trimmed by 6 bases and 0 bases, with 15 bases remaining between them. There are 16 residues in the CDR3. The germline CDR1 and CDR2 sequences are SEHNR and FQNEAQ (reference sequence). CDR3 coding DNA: TGTGCCAGCAGTTCCTGGGGCAGAAATAGCAATCAGCCCCAGCATTTT. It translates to CASSSWGRNSNQPQHF.

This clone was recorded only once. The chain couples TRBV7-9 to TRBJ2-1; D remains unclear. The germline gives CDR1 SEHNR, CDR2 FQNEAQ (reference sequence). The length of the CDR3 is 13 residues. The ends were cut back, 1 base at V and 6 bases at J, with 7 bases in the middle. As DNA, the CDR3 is TGTGCCAGCAGCTTAGGGCCGAGCAATGAGCAGTTCTTC. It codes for CASSLGPSNEQFF.

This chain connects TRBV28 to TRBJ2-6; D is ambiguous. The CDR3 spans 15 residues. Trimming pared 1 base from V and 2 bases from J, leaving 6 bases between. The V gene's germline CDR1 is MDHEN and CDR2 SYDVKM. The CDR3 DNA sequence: TGTGCCAGCAGTTTATTTTGGGCTGGGGCCAACGTCCTGACTTTC. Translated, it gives CASSLFWAGANVLTF.

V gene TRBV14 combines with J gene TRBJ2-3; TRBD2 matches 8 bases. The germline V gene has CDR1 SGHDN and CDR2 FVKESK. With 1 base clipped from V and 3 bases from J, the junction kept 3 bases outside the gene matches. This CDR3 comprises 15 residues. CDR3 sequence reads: CASSQAGGGTDTQYF. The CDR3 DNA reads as TGTGCCAGCAGCCAAGCCGGGGGGGGGACAGATACGCAGTATTTT. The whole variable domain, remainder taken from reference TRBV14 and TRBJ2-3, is EAGVTQFPSHSVIEKGQTVTLRCDPISGHDNLYWYRRVMGKEIKFLLHFVKESKQDESGMPNNRFLAERTGGTYSTLKVQPAELEDSGVYFCASSQAGGGTDTQYFGPGTRLTVL.

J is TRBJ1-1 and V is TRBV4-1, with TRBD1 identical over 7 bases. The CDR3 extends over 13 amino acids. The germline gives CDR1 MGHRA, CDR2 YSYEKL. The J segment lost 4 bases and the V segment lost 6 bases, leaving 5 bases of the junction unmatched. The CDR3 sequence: CASSFRGLTEAFF. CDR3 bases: TGCGCCAGCAGTTTTAGGGGGCTCACTGAAGCTTTCTTT.

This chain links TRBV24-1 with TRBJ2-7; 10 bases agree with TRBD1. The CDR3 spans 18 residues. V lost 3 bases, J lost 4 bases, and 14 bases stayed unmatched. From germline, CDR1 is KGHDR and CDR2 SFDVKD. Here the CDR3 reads CATSDRRRPGQGRYEQYF. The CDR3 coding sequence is TGTGCCACCAGTGATAGGCGAAGACCGGGACAGGGGAGGTACGAGCAGTACTTC.

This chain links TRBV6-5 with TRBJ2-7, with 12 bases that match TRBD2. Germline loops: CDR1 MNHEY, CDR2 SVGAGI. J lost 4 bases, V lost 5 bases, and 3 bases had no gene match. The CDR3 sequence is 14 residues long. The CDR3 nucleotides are TGTGCCAGCAGTAAAACTAGCGGGAGGTACGAGCAGTACTTC. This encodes CASSKTSGRYEQYF.

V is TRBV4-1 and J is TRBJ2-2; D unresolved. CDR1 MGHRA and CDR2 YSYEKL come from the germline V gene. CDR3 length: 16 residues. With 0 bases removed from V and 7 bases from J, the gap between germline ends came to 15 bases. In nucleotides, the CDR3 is TGCGCCAGCAGCCAAGATCGAGCTTATATGGGCGGGGAGCTGTTTTTT. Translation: CASSQDRAYMGGELFF.

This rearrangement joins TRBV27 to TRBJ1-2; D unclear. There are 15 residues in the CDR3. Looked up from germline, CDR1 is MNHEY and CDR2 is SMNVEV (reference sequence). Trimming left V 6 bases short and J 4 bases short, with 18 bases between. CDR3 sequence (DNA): TGTGCCAGCAGGCCAACGGGGTACTCCAGCTATGGCTACACCTTC. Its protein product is CASRPTGYSSYGYTF.

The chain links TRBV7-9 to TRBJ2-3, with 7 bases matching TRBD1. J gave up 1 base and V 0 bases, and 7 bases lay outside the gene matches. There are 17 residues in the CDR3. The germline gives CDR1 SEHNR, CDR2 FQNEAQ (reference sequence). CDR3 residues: CASSLATGVGGTDTQYF. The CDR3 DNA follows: TGTGCCAGCAGCTTAGCTACAGGGGTTGGGGGCACAGATACGCAGTATTTT.

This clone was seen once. This CDR3 is CASSLSGVNYGYTF. The CDR3 nucleotides are TGTGCCAGCAGTTTATCAGGGGTGAACTATGGCTACACCTTC. The chain combines TRBV27 with TRBJ1-2, with D perhaps TRBD1 (5 bases). With 0 bases removed from V and 2 bases from J, the gap between germline ends came to 7 bases. Looked up from germline, CDR1 is MNHEY and CDR2 is SMNVEV (reference sequence). This CDR3 is 14 amino acids long.

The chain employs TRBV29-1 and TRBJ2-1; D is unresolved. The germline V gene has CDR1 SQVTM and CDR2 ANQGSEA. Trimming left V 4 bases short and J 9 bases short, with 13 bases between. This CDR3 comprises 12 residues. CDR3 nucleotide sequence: TGCAGCGTTGTTGTACCAGGCGGTGAGCAGTTCTTC. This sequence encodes CSVVVPGGEQFF.

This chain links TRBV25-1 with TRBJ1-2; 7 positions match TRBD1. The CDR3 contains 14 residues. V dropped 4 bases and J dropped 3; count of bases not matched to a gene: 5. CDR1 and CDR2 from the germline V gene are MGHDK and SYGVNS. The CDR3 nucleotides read TGTGCCAGCAGTGCAGGGCAGGGGGACTATGGCTACACCTTC. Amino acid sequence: CASSAGQGDYGYTF.

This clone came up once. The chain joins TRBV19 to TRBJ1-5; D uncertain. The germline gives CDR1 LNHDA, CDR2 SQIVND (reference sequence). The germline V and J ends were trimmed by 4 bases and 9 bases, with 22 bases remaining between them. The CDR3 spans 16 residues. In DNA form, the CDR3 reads TGTGCCAGTAGTACCCCGAGGGCAGGCCCGAGAGGGCCCCAGCATTTT. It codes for CASSTPRAGPRGPQHF.